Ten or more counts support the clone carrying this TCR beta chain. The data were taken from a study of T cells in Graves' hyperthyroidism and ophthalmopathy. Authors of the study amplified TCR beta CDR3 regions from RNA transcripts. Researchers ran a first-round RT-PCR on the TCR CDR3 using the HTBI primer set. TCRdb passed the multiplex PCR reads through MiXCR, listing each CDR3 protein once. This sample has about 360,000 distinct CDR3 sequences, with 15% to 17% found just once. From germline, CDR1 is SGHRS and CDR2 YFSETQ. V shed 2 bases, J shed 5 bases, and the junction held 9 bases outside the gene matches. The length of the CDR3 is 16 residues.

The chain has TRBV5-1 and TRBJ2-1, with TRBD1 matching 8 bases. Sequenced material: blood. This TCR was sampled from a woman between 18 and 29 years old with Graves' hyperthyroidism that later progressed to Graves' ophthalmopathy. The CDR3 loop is CASSLRQGMKHNEQFF. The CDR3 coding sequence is TGCGCCAGCAGCTTAAGACAGGGGATGAAACACAATGAGCAGTTCTTC.